This T cell receptor beta chain was documented in a study of blood T cell repertoires in COVID-19. Study overall: Researchers got acute and convalescent COVID-19 samples from the United States, Italy and Spain. The analysed material was cDNA or gDNA that came from T cells, B-cell-depleted T cells, or PBMCs.

As processed by the authors: From reference gene primer amplification, estimates of nucleated cell counts were derived. Using immunoSEQ multiplex PCR, the repertoire was profiled, and TCRdb retains in-frame clones only, with some absent. That table is the source of V, J and clone size, and D and trimming were worked out from the DNA. Of over 150,000 clones detected, approximately 86% appear once; the ten largest clones hold about 2.5%. The CDR3 spans 11 residues. The germline V gene has CDR1 SGDLS and CDR2 YYNGEE. The V end lost 0 bases, the J end lost 9 bases, and 4 bases lay between the germline ends. The Seattle site enrolled patients during active infection and followed them longitudinally.

The specimen was peripheral blood. The chain uses TRBV9 and TRBJ2-1; no clear D gene. This clonotype was obtained from an elderly woman with COVID-19, enrolled during active disease. CDR3 sequence reads: CASSVGAEQFF. CDR3 nucleotide sequence: TGTGCCAGCAGCGTAGGGGCTGAGCAGTTCTTC.